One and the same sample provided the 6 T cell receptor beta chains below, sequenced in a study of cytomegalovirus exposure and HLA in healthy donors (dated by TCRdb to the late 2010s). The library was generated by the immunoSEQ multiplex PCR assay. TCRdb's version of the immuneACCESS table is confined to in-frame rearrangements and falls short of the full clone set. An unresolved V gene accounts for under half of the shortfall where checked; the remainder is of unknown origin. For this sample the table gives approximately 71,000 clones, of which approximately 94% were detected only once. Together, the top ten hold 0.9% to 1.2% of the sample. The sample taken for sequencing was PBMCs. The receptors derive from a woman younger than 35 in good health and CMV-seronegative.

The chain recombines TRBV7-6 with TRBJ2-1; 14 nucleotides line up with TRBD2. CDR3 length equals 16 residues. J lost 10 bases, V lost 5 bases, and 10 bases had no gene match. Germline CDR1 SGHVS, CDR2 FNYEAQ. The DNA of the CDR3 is TGTGCCAGCAGCCAAGGGACTAGCGGGGGAACTAAGGAGCAGTTCTTC. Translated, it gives CASSQGTSGGTKEQFF.

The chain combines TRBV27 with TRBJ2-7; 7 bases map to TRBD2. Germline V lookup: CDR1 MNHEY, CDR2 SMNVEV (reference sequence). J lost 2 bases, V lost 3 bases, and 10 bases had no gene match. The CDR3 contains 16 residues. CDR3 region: CASSLKIPGTTYEQYF. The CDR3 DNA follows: TGTGCCAGCAGTTTGAAAATCCCCGGGACTACCTACGAGCAGTACTTC.

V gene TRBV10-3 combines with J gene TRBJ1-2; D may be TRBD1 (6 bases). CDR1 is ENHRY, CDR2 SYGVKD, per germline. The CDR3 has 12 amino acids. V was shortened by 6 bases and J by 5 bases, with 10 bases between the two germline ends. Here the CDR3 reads CAIRGDTYGYTF. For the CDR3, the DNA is TGTGCCATCAGAGGGGACACGTATGGCTACACCTTC.

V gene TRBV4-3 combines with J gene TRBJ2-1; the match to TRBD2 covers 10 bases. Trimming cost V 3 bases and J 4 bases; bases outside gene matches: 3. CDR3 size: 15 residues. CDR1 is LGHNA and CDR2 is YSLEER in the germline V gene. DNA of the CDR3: TGCGCCAGCAGCCATGGACTAGCGGAATACAATGAGCAGTTCTTC. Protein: CASSHGLAEYNEQFF.

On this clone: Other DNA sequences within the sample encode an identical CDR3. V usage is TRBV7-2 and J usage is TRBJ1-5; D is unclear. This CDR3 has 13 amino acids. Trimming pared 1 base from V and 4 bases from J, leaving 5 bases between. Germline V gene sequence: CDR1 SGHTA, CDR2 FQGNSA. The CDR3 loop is CASSLERNQPQHF. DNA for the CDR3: TGTGCCAGCAGCTTAGAGAGGAATCAGCCCCAGCATTTT.

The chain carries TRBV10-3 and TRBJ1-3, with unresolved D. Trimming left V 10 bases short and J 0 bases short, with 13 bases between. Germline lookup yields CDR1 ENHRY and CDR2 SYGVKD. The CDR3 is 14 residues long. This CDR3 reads CATTEPSSGNTIYF. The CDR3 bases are TGTGCCACCACCGAACCGAGCTCTGGAAACACCATATATTTT.